These 16 T cell receptor beta chains were sequenced from one sample in a study of T-cell memory formation after mild COVID-19. TCRdb re-analysed the 5' RACE reads in MiXCR, keeping a single row per CDR3 protein. The sample comprises some 150,000 distinct CDR3 sequences, 20% to 25% of which are singletons, and roughly a quarter rests with the top ten. The specimen sequenced was PBMCs or a T cell subset sorted from them (not recorded which). Receptors were obtained from an adult woman who had mild COVID-19 (a few samples of this study predate the infection). Cell type and time point are not known.

The sample holds a few counts of this clonotype. The CDR3 DNA follows: TGTGCCAGCAGTTACCCCGTCCGGCCACCGGGGGACGAGCAGTACTTC. Amino acids: CASSYPVRPPGDEQYF. The chain joins TRBV6-2 or TRBV6-3 to TRBJ2-7, with TRBD2 as a possible D gene (6 bases). The CDR3 length is 16 residues. Germline V gene sequence: CDR1 MNHEY, CDR2 SVGEGT. V gave up 2 bases and J gave up 5 bases, with 19 bases separating them.

This clonotype has just a few counts. V and J are TRBV4-1 and TRBJ2-5, with D uncertain. CDR3 length: 12 residues. CDR1 and CDR2 from the germline V gene are MGHRA and YSYEKL. The V and J ends lost 1 base and 13 bases respectively, with 13 bases between them. The CDR3 DNA follows: TGCGCCAGCAGCCAAGGACTTCTCTCGGGGTACTTC. This encodes CASSQGLLSGYF.

The V and J genes are TRBV25-1 and TRBJ1-2; D gene ambiguous. The germline V gene has CDR1 MGHDK and CDR2 SYGVNS. Trimming shortened V by 6 bases and J by 8 bases, and 10 bases separated the two germline ends. The CDR3 sequence is 11 residues long. In DNA form, the CDR3 reads TGTGCCAGCAGCCTGATGGGGGGCTACACCTTC. It encodes CASSLMGGYTF.

This clonotype turned up a few times. The chain carries TRBV15 and TRBJ2-1, with a tentative D call TRBD1 (5 bases). CDR1 and CDR2 from the germline V gene are LNHNV and YYDKDF (reference sequence). Between the trimmed V and J ends, which lost 0 bases and 8 bases, there was a span of 20 bases. This CDR3 has 17 amino acids. The CDR3 is CATSRDQKVTVQDEQFF. DNA for the CDR3: TGTGCCACCAGCAGAGATCAGAAGGTGACCGTACAGGATGAGCAGTTCTTC. Complete variable domain (other parts from reference TRBV15 and TRBJ2-1): DAMVIQNPRYQVTQFGKPVTLSCSQTLNHNVMYWYQQKSSQAPKLLFHYYDKDFNNEADTPDNFQSRRPNTSFCFLDIRSPGLGDTAMYLCATSRDQKVTVQDEQFFGPGTRLTVL.

This clonotype appeared a single time. The genes are TRBV29-1 and TRBJ1-2; D is unclear. Germline loops: CDR1 SQVTM, CDR2 ANQGSEA. The V and J ends lost 2 bases and 4 bases respectively, with 5 bases between them. The CDR3 has 11 residues. CDR3 DNA: TGCAGCGTTGAACTAGGCTATGGCTACACCTTC. Translating gives CSVELGYGYTF.

This chain connects TRBV19 to TRBJ2-1, with a possible D match to TRBD2 (6 bases). The CDR3 is made up of 15 amino acids. Germline V gene sequence: CDR1 LNHDA, CDR2 SQIVND (reference sequence). V was trimmed by 1 base and J by 0 bases, leaving 7 bases between them. The CDR3 DNA reads as TGTGCCAGTAGTATAGCCGGGAGCTCCTACAATGAGCAGTTCTTC. Translation: CASSIAGSSYNEQFF.

The rearrangement joins TRBV25-1 to TRBJ1-1, with TRBD1 as a possible D gene (5 bases). The V gene lost 3 bases and the J gene lost 3 bases, with 17 bases spanning the gap. This CDR3 region has 16 residues. CDR1 is MGHDK and CDR2 is SYGVNS in the germline V gene. This chain's CDR3 is CASSDHLRAGYTEAFF. CDR3 coding DNA: TGTGCCAGCAGTGATCACCTACGGGCAGGGTACACTGAAGCTTTCTTT.

V usage is TRBV19 and J usage is TRBJ1-1; tentative D call: TRBD1 (6 bases). The germline gives CDR1 LNHDA, CDR2 SQIVND (reference sequence). The V gene lost 6 bases and the J gene lost 7 bases, with 15 bases spanning the gap. The CDR3 length is 13 residues. CDR3 in amino acids: CASRRYREDEAFF. In nucleotides, the CDR3 is TGTGCCAGTAGGCGATACAGGGAAGATGAAGCTTTCTTT. Variable domain in full (rest from reference TRBV19 and TRBJ1-1): DGGITQSPKYLFRKEGQNVTLSCEQNLNHDAMYWYRQDPGQGLRLIYYSQIVNDFQKGDIAEGYSVSREKKESFPLTVTSAQKNPTAFYLCASRRYREDEAFFGQGTRLTVV.

V is TRBV9 and J is TRBJ2-3; D is undetermined. This CDR3 comprises 14 residues. From germline, CDR1 is SGDLS and CDR2 YYNGEE. Trimming removed 0 bases at V and 5 bases at J, with 10 bases between. In nucleotides, the CDR3 is TGTGCCAGCAGCGTAGCTACGATCGGAGATACGCAGTATTTT. Its protein product is CASSVATIGDTQYF.

The V gene is TRBV4-1, the J gene TRBJ2-5, with TRBD2 matching over 15 bases. With V trimmed by 4 bases and J by 2 bases, 5 bases remained unmatched. This CDR3 has 17 amino acids. CDR1 is MGHRA and CDR2 is YSYEKL in the germline V gene. The CDR3: CASSPGLAGGLQETQYF. The CDR3, as DNA: TGCGCCAGCAGCCCGGGACTAGCGGGGGGACTTCAAGAGACCCAGTACTTC.

The chain combines TRBV25-1 with TRBJ2-2; TRBD1 aligns across 7 bases. The germline CDR1 and CDR2 sequences are MGHDK and SYGVNS. The CDR3 is 18 residues long. J lost 5 bases, V lost 2 bases, and 14 bases had no gene match. The CDR3: CASSEGTLGTDSTGELFF. The CDR3 region has the DNA TGTGCCAGCAGTGAAGGTACGCTTGGGACAGACTCAACCGGGGAGCTGTTTTTT.

This clonotype was seen only a few times. The chain combines TRBV19 with TRBJ2-7, with 8 bases identical to TRBD2. From germline, CDR1 is LNHDA and CDR2 SQIVND (reference sequence). Unmatched junction bases numbered 9, after V lost 2 bases and J lost 6 bases. The CDR3 has 15 residues. The CDR3 is CASSIPAGGYVEQYF. CDR3 nucleotide sequence: TGTGCCAGTAGTATACCGGCGGGGGGTTACGTCGAGCAGTACTTC. The variable domain in full, with the rest retrieved from reference TRBV19 and TRBJ2-7, is DGGITQSPKYLFRKEGQNVTLSCEQNLNHDAMYWYRQDPGQGLRLIYYSQIVNDFQKGDIAEGYSVSREKKESFPLTVTSAQKNPTAFYLCASSIPAGGYVEQYFGPGTRLTVT.

This clonotype was counted only a few times. The J gene is TRBJ2-7, the V gene TRBV6-2 or TRBV6-3; 12 bases agree with TRBD2. Germline loops: CDR1 MNHEY, CDR2 SVGEGT. This CDR3 is 14 amino acids long. V was clipped by 8 bases and J by 5 bases; unmatched bases: 7. The CDR3: CASLLAGGWNEQYF. The DNA of the CDR3 is TGTGCCAGCTTACTAGCGGGAGGTTGGAACGAGCAGTACTTC.

The chain is built from TRBV6-1 and TRBJ1-5, with D unclear. CDR3 size: 14 residues. From germline, CDR1 is MNHNS and CDR2 SASEGT. Between the trimmed V and J ends, which lost 6 bases and 0 bases, there was a span of 9 bases. CDR3 DNA sequence: TGTGCCAGCAGGGCGGCGGATAGCAATCAGCCCCAGCATTTT. This gives the protein CASRAADSNQPQHF.

The V and J genes are TRBV11-2 and TRBJ2-1; TRBD1 matches 9 bases. This CDR3 comprises 18 residues. Germline CDR1 SGHAT, CDR2 FQNNGV. V dropped 5 bases and J dropped 4; count of bases not matched to a gene: 15. As DNA, the CDR3 is TGTGCCAGCAGCCTCAGAATGGGCGAGGGACAGGGTTACAATGAGCAGTTCTTC. Encoded protein: CASSLRMGEGQGYNEQFF. Together with reference TRBV11-2 and TRBJ2-1, the CDR3 gives the full variable domain: EAGVAQSPRYKIIEKRQSVAFWCNPISGHATLYWYQQILGQGPKLLIQFQNNGVVDDSQLPKDRFSAERLKGVDSTLKIQPAKLEDSAVYLCASSLRMGEGQGYNEQFFGPGTRLTVL.

Ten or more counts support this clonotype. V gene TRBV7-2 combines with J gene TRBJ2-2; no clear D. Per the germline V gene, CDR1 is SGHTA and CDR2 is FQGNSA. The CDR3 sequence is 13 residues long. V was shortened by 5 bases and J by 0 bases, with 4 bases between the two germline ends. This chain's CDR3 is CASSPTNTGELFF. CDR3 DNA: TGTGCCAGCAGCCCCACGAACACCGGGGAGCTGTTTTTT.